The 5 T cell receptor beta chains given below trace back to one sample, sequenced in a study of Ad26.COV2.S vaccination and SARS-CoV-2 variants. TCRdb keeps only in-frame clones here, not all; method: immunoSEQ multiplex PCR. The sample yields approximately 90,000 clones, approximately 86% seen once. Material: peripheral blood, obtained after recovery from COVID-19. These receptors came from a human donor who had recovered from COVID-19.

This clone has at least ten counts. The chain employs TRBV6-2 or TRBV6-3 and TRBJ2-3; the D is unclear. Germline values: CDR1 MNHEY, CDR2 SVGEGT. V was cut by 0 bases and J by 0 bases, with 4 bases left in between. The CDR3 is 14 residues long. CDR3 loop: CASSYSDSTDTQYF. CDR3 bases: TGTGCCAGCAGTTACTCGGACAGCACAGATACGCAGTATTTT.

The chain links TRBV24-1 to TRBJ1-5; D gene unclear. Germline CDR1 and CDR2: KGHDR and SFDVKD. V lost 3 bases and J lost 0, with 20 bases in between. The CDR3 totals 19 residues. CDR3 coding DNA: TGTGCCACCAGTGATCTCAGCCGGGCCCCTCACGTTAGCAATCAGCCCCAGCATTTT. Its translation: CATSDLSRAPHVSNQPQHF.

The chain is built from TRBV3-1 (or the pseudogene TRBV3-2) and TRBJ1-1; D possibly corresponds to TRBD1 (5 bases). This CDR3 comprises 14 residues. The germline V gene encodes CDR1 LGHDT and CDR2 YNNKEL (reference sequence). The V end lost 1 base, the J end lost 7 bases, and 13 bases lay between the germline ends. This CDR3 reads CASSQVGIQDEAFF. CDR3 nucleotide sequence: TGTGCCAGCAGCCAAGTGGGTATACAGGATGAAGCTTTCTTT.

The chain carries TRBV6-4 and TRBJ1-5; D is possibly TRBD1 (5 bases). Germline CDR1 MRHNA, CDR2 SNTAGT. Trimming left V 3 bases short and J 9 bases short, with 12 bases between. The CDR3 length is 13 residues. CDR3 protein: CASSERAGTPQHF. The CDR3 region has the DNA TGTGCCAGCAGTGAAAGGGCCGGGACGCCCCAGCATTTT.

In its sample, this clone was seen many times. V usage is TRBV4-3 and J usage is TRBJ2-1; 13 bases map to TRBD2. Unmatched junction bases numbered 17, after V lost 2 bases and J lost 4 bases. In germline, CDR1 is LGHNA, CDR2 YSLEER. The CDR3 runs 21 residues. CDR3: CASSQFIGTSGTVGWYNEQFF. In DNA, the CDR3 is TGCGCCAGCAGCCAATTCATCGGGACTAGCGGGACCGTAGGCTGGTACAATGAGCAGTTCTTC.